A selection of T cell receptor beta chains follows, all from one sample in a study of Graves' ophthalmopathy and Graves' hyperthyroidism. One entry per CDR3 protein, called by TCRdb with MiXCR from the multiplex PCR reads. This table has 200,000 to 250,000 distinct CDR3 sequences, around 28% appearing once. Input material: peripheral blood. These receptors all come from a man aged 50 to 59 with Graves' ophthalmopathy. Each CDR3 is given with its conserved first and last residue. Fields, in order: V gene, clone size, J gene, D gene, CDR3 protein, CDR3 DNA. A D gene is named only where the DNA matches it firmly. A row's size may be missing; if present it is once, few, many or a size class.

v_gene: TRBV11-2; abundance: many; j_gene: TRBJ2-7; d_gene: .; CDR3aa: CASSSYFAPSIEQYF; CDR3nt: TGTGCCAGCAGCTCCTATTTTGCACCTTCTATCGAGCAGTACTTC
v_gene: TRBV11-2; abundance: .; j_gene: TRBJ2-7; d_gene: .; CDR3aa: CASSFGTGRKAYEQYF; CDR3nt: TGTGCCAGCAGCTTTGGGACGGGAAGAAAAGCCTACGAGCAGTACTTC
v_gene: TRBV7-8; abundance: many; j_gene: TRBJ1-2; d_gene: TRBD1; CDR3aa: CASSLAADRRGGYTF; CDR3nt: TGTGCCAGCAGCTTAGCGGCGGACAGGAGGGGTGGCTACACCTTC
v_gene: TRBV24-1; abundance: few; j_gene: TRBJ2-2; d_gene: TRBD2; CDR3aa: CATSDLPTSGTKNTGELFF; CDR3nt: TGTGCCACCAGTGATCTGCCGACTAGCGGAACAAAGAACACCGGGGAGCTGTTTTTT
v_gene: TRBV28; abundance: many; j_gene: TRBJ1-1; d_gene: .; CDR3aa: CASRVVNTEAFF; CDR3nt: TGTGCCAGCAGGGTAGTCAACACTGAAGCTTTCTTT
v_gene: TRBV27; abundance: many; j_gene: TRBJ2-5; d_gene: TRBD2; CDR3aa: CASSLLPSGTQETQYF; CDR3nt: TGTGCCAGCAGTTTGTTGCCTAGCGGGACCCAAGAGACCCAGTACTTC
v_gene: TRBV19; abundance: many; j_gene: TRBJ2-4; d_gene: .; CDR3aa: CASSANRGAGNIQYF; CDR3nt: TGTGCCAGTAGTGCCAATAGAGGTGCCGGAAACATTCAGTACTTC
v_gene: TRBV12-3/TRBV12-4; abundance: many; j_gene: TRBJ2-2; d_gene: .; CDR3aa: CASTTNGRITGELFF; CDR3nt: TGTGCCAGCACCACCAACGGACGCATCACCGGGGAGCTGTTTTTT
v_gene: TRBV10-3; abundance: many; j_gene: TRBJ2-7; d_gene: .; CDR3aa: CAITLEGEAEEQYF; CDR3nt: TGTGCCATCACCCTAGAGGGGGAGGCGGAGGAGCAGTACTTC
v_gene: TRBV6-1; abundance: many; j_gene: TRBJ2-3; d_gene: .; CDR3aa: CASSEAQPSTDTQYF; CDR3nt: TGTGCCAGCAGTGAAGCCCAGCCTAGCACAGATACGCAGTATTTT
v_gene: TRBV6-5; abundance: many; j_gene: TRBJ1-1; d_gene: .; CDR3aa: CASSYVGTEAFF; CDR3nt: TGTGCCAGCAGTTACGTGGGCACTGAAGCTTTCTTT
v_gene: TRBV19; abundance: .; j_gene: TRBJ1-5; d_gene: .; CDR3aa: CASSIAGYSNQPQHF; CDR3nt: TGTGCCAGTAGTATTGCCGGATATAGCAATCAGCCCCAGCATTTT
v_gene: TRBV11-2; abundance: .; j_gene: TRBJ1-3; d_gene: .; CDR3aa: CASSFSFSGNTIYF; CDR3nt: TGTGCCAGCAGCTTCTCCTTCTCTGGAAACACCATATATTTT
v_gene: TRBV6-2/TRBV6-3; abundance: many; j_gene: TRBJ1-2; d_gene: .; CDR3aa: CASTAGTPYGYTF; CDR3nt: TGTGCCAGCACGGCGGGGACTCCCTATGGCTACACCTTC
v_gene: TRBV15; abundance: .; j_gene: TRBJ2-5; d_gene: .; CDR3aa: CATSSSRWGETQYF; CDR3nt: TGTGCCACCAGCAGTAGCAGGTGGGGAGAGACCCAGTACTTC
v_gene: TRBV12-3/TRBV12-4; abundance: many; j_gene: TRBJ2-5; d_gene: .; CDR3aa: CASSRGRLGQETQYF; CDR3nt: TGTGCCAGCAGCCGGGGAAGGTTGGGCCAAGAGACCCAGTACTTC
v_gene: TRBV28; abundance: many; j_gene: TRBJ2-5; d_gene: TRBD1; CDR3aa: CASQQGRETQYF; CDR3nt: TGTGCCAGCCAACAGGGGAGAGAGACCCAGTACTTC
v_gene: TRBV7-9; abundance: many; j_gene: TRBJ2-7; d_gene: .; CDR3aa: CASSSDGGTYEQYF; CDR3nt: TGTGCCAGCAGCTCCGACGGCGGTACCTACGAGCAGTACTTC
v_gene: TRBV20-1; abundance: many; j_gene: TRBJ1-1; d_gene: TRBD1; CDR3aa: CSATGQGDTEAFF; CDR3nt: TGCAGTGCTACGGGACAGGGGGACACTGAAGCTTTCTTT
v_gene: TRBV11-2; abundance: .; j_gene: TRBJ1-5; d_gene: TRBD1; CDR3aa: CASSLDGTGPYQPQHF; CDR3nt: TGTGCCAGCAGCTTAGACGGGACAGGCCCATATCAGCCCCAGCATTTT
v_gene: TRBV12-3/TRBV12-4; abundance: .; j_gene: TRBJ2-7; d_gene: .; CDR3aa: CASSRSSGEQYF; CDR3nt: TGTGCCAGCAGTCGGTCCTCGGGCGAGCAGTACTTC
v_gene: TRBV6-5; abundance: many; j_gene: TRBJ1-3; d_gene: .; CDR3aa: CASSYSGGLGNTIYF; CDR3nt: TGTGCCAGCAGTTACTCCGGGGGCTTGGGAAACACCATATATTTT
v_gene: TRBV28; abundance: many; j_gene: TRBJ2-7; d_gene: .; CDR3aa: CASSFETTGTYEQYF; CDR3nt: TGTGCCAGCAGTTTTGAGACTACCGGGACCTACGAGCAGTACTTC
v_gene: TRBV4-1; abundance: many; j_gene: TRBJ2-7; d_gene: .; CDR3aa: CASSRLTGGGPYEQYF; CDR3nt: TGCGCCAGCAGCCGCCTGACTGGTGGCGGCCCCTACGAGCAGTACTTC
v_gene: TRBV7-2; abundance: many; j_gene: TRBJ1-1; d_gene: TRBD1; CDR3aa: CASSRDRGTEAFF; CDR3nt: TGTGCCAGCAGTCGGGACAGGGGGACTGAAGCTTTCTTT
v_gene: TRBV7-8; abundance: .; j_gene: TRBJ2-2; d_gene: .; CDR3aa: CASSLTGVTGELFF; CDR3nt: TGTGCCAGCAGCTTGACGGGAGTGACCGGGGAGCTGTTTTTT
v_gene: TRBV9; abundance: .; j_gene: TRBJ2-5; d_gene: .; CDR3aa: CASSVELGQEETQYF; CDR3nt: TGTGCCAGCAGCGTAGAATTGGGTCAGGAAGAGACCCAGTACTTC
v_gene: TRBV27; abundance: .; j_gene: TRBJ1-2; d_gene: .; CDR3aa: CASSLIGRDYGYTF; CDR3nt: TGTGCCAGCAGTTTAATCGGCAGGGACTATGGCTACACTTTC
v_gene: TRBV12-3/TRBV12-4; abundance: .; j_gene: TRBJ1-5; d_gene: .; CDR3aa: CASSTPGRRQPQHF; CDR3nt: TGTGCCAGCAGTACCCCGGGACGTAGACAGCCCCAGCATTTT
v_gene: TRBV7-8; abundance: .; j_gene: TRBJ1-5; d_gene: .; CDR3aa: CASSLGAGQPQHF; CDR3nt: TGTGCCAGCAGCTTAGGGGCAGGGCAGCCCCAGCATTTT
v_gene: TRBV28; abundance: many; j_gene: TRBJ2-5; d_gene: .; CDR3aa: CASKKGLYQETQYF; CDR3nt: TGTGCCAGCAAGAAGGGCCTGTACCAAGAGACCCAGTACTTC
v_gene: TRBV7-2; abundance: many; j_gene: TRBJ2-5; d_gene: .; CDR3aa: CASSLWRETQYF; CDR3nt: TGTGCCAGCAGCTTATGGCGTGAGACCCAGTACTTC
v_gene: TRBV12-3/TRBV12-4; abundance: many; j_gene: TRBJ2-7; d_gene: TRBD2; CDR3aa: CASSSRLLAGGPERYEQYF; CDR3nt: TGTGCCAGCAGTTCGCGCTTACTAGCGGGAGGGCCTGAGCGGTACGAGCAGTACTTC
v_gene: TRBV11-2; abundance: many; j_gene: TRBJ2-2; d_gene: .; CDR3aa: CASSLRGGLNTGELFF; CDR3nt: TGTGCCAGCAGCTTAAGAGGGGGGCTAAACACCGGGGAGCTGTTTTTT
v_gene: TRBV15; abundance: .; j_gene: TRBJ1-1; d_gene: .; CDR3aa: CATSRDRGQAHTEAFF; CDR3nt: TGTGCCACCAGCAGAGATCGTGGCCAGGCGCACACTGAAGCTTTCTTT